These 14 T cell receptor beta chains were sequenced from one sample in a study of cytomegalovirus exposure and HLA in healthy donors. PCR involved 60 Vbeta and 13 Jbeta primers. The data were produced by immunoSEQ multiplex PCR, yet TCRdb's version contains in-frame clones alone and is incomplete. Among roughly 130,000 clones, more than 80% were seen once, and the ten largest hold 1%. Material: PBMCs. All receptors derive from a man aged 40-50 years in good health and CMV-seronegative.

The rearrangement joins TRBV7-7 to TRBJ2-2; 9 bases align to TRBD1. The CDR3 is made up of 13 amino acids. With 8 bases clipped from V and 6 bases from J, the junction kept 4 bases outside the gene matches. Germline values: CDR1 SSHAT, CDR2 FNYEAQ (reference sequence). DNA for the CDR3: TGTGCCAGCGGACAGGGGAGGGCCGGGGAGCTGTTTTTT. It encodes CASGQGRAGELFF.

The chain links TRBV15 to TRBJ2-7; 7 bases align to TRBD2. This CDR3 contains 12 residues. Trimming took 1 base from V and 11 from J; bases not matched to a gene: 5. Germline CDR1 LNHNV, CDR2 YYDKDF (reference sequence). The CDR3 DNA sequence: TGTGCCACCAGCAGAGGGGGGGGACCGAAGTACTTC. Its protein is CATSRGGGPKYF.

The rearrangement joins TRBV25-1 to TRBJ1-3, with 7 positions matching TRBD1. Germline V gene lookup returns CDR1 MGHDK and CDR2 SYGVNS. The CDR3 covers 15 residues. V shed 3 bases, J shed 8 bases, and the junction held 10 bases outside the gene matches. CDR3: CASSDPGQSIDTIYF. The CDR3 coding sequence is TGTGCCAGCAGTGACCCGGGACAGTCCATCGACACCATATATTTT.

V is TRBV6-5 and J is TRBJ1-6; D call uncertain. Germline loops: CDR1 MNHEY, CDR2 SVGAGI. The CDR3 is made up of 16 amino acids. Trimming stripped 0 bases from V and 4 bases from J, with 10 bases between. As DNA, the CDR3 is TGTGCCAGCAGTTACTCGGGCCCCGGTTATAATTCACCCCTCCACTTT. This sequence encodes CASSYSGPGYNSPLHF.

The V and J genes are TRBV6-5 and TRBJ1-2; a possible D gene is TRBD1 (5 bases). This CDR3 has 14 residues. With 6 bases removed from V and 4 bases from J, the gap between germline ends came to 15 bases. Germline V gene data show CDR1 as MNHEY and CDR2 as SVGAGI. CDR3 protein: CASRRDGYVYGYTF. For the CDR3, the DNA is TGTGCCAGCAGGCGGGACGGATATGTCTATGGCTACACCTTC.

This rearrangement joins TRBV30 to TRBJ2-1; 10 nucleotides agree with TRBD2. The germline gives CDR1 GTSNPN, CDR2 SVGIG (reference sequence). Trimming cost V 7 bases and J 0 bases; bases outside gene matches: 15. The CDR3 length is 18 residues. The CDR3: CAFTCPGLAKSSYNEQFF. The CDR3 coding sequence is TGTGCCTTCACATGCCCGGGACTAGCGAAAAGCTCCTACAATGAGCAGTTCTTC.

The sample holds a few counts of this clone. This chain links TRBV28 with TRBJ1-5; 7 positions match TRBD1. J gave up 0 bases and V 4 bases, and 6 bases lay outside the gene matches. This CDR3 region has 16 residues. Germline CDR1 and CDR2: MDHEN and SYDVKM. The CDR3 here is CASSSQGTHSNQPQHF. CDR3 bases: TGTGCCAGCAGTTCACAGGGGACCCATAGCAATCAGCCCCAGCATTTT.

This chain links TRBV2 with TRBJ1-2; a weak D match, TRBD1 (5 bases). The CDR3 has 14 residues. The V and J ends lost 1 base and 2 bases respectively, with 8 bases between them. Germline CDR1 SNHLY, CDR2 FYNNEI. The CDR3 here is CASSEGRGNYGYTF. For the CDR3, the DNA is TGTGCCAGCAGTGAAGGACGGGGGAACTATGGCTACACCTTC.

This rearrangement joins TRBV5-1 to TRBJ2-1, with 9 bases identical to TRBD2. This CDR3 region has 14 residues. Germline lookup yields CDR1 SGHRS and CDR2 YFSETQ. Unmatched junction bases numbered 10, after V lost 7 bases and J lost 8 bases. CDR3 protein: CASALAGDLDEQFF. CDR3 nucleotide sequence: TGCGCCAGCGCCTTAGCGGGAGATCTCGATGAGCAGTTCTTC.

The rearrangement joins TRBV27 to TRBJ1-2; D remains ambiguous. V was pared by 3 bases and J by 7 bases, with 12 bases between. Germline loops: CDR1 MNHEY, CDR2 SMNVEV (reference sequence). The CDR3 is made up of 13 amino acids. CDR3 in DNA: TGTGCCAGCAGTTTTCTGCGGGAGGGTGGCTACACCTTC. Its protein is CASSFLREGGYTF.

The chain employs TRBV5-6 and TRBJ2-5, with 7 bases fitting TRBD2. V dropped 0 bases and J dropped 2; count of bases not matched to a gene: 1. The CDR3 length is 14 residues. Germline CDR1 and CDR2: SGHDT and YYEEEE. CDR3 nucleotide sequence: TGTGCCAGCAGCTTGGGGGGAGGGCAAGAGACCCAGTACTTC. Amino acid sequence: CASSLGGGQETQYF.

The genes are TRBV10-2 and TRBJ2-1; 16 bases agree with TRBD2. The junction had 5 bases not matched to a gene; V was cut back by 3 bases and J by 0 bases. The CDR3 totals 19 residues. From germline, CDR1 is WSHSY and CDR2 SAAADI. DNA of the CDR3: TGCGCCAGCAGTGACCCGGGACTAGCGGGAGGGAGCTCCTACAATGAGCAGTTCTTC. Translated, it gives CASSDPGLAGGSSYNEQFF.

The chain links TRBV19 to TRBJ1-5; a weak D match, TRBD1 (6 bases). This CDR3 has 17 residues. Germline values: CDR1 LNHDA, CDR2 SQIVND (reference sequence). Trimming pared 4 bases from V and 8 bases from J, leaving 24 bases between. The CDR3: CASSKAGRTAHGEPQHF. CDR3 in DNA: TGTGCCAGTAGTAAGGCCGGGAGGACAGCCCACGGGGAGCCCCAGCATTTT.

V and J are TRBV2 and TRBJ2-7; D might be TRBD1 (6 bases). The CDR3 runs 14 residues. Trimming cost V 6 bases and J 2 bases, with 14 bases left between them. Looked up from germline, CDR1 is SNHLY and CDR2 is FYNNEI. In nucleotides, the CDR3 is TGTGCCAGCAGCCAAACAGGGTACCCCTACGAGCAGTACTTC. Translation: CASSQTGYPYEQYF.